The clone carrying this TCR beta chain was seen more than once but under ten times. Trimming cost V 1 base and J 1 base; bases outside gene matches: 6. The CDR3 is made up of 16 amino acids. In germline, CDR1 is SQVTM, CDR2 ANQGSEA. Alongside a J-beta primer mix, a sample-barcoded 5' primer served in a second PCR lasting about 7 to 11 cycles. MiXCR, applied by TCRdb to the 5' RACE reads, yields one record per CDR3 protein. The sample holds around 1.5 million distinct CDR3 sequences, approximately 38% seen once. The data are from a study of blood T cells in healthy people across ages. Material for sequencing was blood. This clonotype was obtained from a young woman in good health. The genes are TRBV29-1 and TRBJ2-5; 10 bases are shared with TRBD2. CDR3 nucleotide sequence: TGCAGCGTTGAAGGTTACCTAGCGGGGGCCCAAGAGACCCAGTACTTC. Translated, it gives CSVEGYLAGAQETQYF.